These 17 T cell receptor beta chains originate from one sample sequenced in a study of control samples from healthy donors and cancer patients. Sequencing used immunoSEQ multiplex PCR; TCRdb keeps in-frame clones, though not all of them. The sample has almost 40,000 clones; 83% are singletons. Input material: PBMCs. These receptors originate from a woman aged 60 to 75 with lung cancer.

The rearrangement links TRBV3-1 (or the pseudogene TRBV3-2) to TRBJ2-2; TRBD2 matches at 7 bases. CDR3 length: 15 amino acids. V trimming: 4 bases; J trimming: 4 bases; junction bases outside the gene matches: 6. Looked up from germline, CDR1 is LGHDT and CDR2 is YNNKEL (reference sequence). CDR3 DNA sequence: TGTGCCAGCAGCCCTACTAGCGTCTTCACCGGGGAGCTGTTTTTT. Protein product: CASSPTSVFTGELFF.

This sequence joins TRBV6-5 and TRBJ1-1; D call uncertain. CDR1 is MNHEY, CDR2 SVGAGI, per germline. This CDR3 region has 15 residues. The V end was cut by 0 bases, the J end by 0 bases, with 8 bases between. CDR3 amino acids: CASSYSREMNTEAFF. CDR3 sequence (DNA): TGTGCCAGCAGTTACTCGAGGGAAATGAACACTGAAGCTTTCTTT.

The CDR3 DNA sequence: TGTGCCAGCAGCTTTCAAGGAACTGGTAGAGATGAGCAGTTCTTC. Translation: CASSFQGTGRDEQFF. This chain joins TRBV7-8 and TRBJ2-1; no clear D. Germline V gene sequence: CDR1 SGHVS, CDR2 FQNEAQ. The CDR3 contains 15 residues. Trimming removed 3 bases at V and 8 bases at J, with 17 bases between.

This rearrangement joins TRBV29-1 to TRBJ2-7, with 8 bases fitting TRBD1. Per the germline V gene, CDR1 is SQVTM and CDR2 is ANQGSEA. The CDR3 runs 15 residues. J lost 0 bases, V lost 6 bases, and 10 bases had no gene match. The CDR3 DNA sequence: TGCAGCGTCCGGACAGGGCGCTATACCTCCTACGAGCAGTACTTC. It translates to CSVRTGRYTSYEQYF.

This clone occurred once. J is TRBJ1-1 and V is TRBV9; D perhaps matches TRBD1 (6 bases). V lost 0 bases and J 1 base, leaving 7 bases between the germline ends. The germline V gene has CDR1 SGDLS and CDR2 YYNGEE. The CDR3 totals 14 residues. CDR3 DNA: TGTGCCAGCAGCGTAGAGGGGGGGAACACTGAAGCTTTCTTT. Its protein is CASSVEGGNTEAFF.

This clone was seen once. The chain is built from TRBV27 and TRBJ1-2, with D perhaps TRBD1 (6 bases). This CDR3 region has 13 residues. The germline gives CDR1 MNHEY, CDR2 SMNVEV (reference sequence). The ends were cut back, 5 bases at V and 8 bases at J, with 15 bases in the middle. CDR3 residues: CASSPTLGGGYTF. CDR3 nucleotides: TGTGCCAGCAGTCCCACCCTAGGGGGGGGCTACACCTTC.

Only one count was recorded for this clone. The rearrangement joins TRBV7-8 to TRBJ2-7; D gene unclear. The CDR3 is 14 amino acids. CDR1 and CDR2 from the germline V gene are SGHVS and FQNEAQ. V lost 1 base, J lost 3 bases, and 10 bases lay in between. CDR3 region: CASSLDLDNYEQYF. The CDR3, as DNA: TGTGCCAGCAGCTTAGATCTGGATAACTACGAGCAGTACTTC.

V and J are TRBV15 and TRBJ2-5; D is possibly TRBD1 or TRBD2 (5 bases each). V lost 1 base, J lost 4 bases, and 13 bases lay in between. Germline CDR1 LNHNV, CDR2 YYDKDF (reference sequence). The CDR3 is 15 amino acids. The CDR3 sequence is CATSRARGVLETQYF. The CDR3 bases are TGTGCCACCAGCAGAGCTCGAGGGGTCCTAGAGACCCAGTACTTC.

This clone appeared a single time. The chain is built from TRBV3-1 (or the pseudogene TRBV3-2) and TRBJ2-7; possibly TRBD1 or TRBD2 for D (5 bases each). Germline assignment: CDR1 LGHDT and CDR2 YNNKEL (reference sequence). The CDR3 has 13 amino acids. The V end lost 6 bases, the J end lost 12 bases, and 21 bases lay between the germline ends. CDR3 region: CASSPFGTPTWYF. Written as DNA, the CDR3 is TGTGCCAGCAGTCCTTTCGGGACGCCGACCTGGTACTTC.

The chain has TRBV10-3 and TRBJ2-1, with 11 bases aligning to TRBD2. Per the germline V gene, CDR1 is ENHRY and CDR2 is SYGVKD. V shed 6 bases and J 5 bases; nucleotides not matched to a gene: 6. CDR3 size: 15 residues. For the CDR3, the DNA is TGTGCCATCAGGAGGGGGACTAGCGGTAACAATGAGCAGTTCTTC. Translated, it gives CAIRRGTSGNNEQFF.

This clone was found once. This CDR3 is CASSPRGGGTEAFF. The CDR3 nucleotides are TGTGCCAGCAGCCCCCGAGGGGGTGGGACTGAAGCTTTCTTT. V gene TRBV7-3 combines with J gene TRBJ1-1; TRBD1 is a possible D gene (6 bases). This CDR3 contains 14 residues. The germline V gene encodes CDR1 SGHTA and CDR2 FQGTGA. V lost 5 bases and J lost 5, with 15 bases in between.

The CDR3 sequence is CAWSRVGVRGTEAFF. CDR3 coding DNA: TGTGCCTGGAGTCGCGTGGGGGTTCGGGGCACTGAAGCTTTCTTT. This rearrangement joins TRBV30 to TRBJ1-1; D might be TRBD1 (5 bases). V was trimmed by 2 bases and J by 4 bases, leaving 17 bases between them. CDR3 length: 15 amino acids. CDR1 GTSNPN and CDR2 SVGIG come from the germline V gene (reference sequence).

The chain is built from TRBV2 and TRBJ1-4, with 8 bases lining up with TRBD1. Germline V gene lookup returns CDR1 SNHLY and CDR2 FYNNEI. CDR3 length: 13 residues. The V and J ends lost 8 bases and 7 bases, in that order; junction bases with no gene match: 6. The CDR3: CASVRQGFEKLFF. In DNA form, the CDR3 reads TGTGCCAGCGTTCGACAGGGGTTTGAAAAACTGTTTTTT.

The rearrangement uses TRBV19 and TRBJ2-7; D possibly corresponds to TRBD1 (6 bases). The CDR3 is 11 amino acids. From germline, CDR1 is LNHDA and CDR2 SQIVND (reference sequence). Trimming took off 9 bases at V and 3 bases at J, with 9 bases between the two ends. The CDR3 sequence: CASADSYEQYF. As DNA, the CDR3 is TGTGCCAGCGCGGACAGCTACGAGCAGTACTTC.

V usage is TRBV4-2 and J usage is TRBJ2-1, with TRBD2 as a possible D gene (6 bases). The CDR3 length is 15 residues. Trimming took 0 bases from V and 6 from J, leaving 12 bases between them. The germline CDR1 and CDR2 sequences are LGHNA and YNFKEQ. As DNA, the CDR3 is TGTGCCAGCAGCCAAGATGGGGCGGGACGCAATGAGCAGTTCTTC. Encoded protein: CASSQDGAGRNEQFF.

The chain employs TRBV7-9 and TRBJ2-5, with D perhaps matching TRBD2 (6 bases). V was clipped by 5 bases and J by 2 bases, with 12 bases between them. This CDR3 is built from 14 residues. CDR1 and CDR2 (germline): SEHNR, FQNEAQ (reference sequence). The CDR3 coding sequence is TGTGCCAGCAGCGGAGGGACTTTTCAAGAGACCCAGTACTTC. Protein sequence: CASSGGTFQETQYF.

This clone appeared a few times. V and J are TRBV10-1 and TRBJ2-3, with 8 bases lining up with TRBD1. From germline, CDR1 is WNHNN and CDR2 SYGVQD (reference sequence). V lost 6 bases to trimming and J lost 5 bases; unmatched junction nucleotides: 10. The CDR3 covers 15 residues. The CDR3 protein is CASSLRQGQGDTQYF. Here the CDR3 DNA reads TGCGCCAGCAGCCTACGACAGGGGCAAGGAGATACGCAGTATTTT.